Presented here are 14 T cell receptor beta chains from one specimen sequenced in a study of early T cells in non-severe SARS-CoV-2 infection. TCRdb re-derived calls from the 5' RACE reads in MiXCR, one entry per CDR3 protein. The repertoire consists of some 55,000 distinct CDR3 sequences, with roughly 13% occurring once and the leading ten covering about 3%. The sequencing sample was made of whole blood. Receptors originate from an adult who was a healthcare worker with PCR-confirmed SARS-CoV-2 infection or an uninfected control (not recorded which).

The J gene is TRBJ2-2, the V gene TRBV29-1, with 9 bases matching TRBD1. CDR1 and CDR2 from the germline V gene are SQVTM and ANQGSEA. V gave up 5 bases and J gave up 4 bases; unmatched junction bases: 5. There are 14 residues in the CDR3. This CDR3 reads CSVSTGGPTGELFF. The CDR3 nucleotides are TGCAGCGTTTCCACAGGGGGCCCCACCGGGGAGCTGTTTTTT.

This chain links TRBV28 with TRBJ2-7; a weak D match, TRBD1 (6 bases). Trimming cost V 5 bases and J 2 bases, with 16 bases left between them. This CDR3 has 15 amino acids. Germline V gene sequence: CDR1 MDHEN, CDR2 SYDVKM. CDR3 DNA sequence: TGTGCCAGCAGTCAGTACAGGGCAGGGGCCTACGAGCAGTACTTC. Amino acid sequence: CASSQYRAGAYEQYF.

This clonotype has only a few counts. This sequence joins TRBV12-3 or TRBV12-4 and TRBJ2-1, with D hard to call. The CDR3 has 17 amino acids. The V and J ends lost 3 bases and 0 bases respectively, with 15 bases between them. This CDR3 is CASSFPPPTSSYNEQFF. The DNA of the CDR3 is TGTGCCAGCAGTTTTCCCCCCCCCACCAGCTCCTACAATGAGCAGTTCTTC.

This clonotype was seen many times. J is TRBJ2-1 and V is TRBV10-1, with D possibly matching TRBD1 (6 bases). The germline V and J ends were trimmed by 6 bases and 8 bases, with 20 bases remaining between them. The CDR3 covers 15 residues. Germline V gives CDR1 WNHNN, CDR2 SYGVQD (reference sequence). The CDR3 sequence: CASRQGSPVVDEQFF. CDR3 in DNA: TGCGCCAGCAGACAGGGTTCTCCCGTCGTGGATGAGCAGTTCTTC.

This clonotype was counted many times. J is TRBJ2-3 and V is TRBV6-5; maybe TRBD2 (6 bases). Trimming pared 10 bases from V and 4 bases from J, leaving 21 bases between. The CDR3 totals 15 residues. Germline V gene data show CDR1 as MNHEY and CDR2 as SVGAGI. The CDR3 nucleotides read TGTGCCAACAGGACGGAGGAGGGGTTCCCAGATACGCAGTATTTT. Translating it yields CANRTEEGFPDTQYF.

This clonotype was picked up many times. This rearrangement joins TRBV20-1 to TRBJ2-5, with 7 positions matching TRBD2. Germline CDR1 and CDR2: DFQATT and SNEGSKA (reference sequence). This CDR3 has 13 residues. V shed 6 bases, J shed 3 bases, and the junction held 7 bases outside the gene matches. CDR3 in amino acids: CSAGPSGEETQYF. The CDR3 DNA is TGCAGTGCGGGACCTAGCGGAGAAGAGACCCAGTACTTC.

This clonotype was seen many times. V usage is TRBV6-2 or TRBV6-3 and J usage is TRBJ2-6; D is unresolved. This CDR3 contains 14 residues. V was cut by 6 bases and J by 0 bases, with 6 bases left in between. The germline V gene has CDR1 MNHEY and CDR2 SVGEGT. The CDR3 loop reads CASRGISGANVLTF. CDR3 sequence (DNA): TGTGCCAGCAGAGGGATCTCTGGGGCCAACGTCCTGACTTTC.

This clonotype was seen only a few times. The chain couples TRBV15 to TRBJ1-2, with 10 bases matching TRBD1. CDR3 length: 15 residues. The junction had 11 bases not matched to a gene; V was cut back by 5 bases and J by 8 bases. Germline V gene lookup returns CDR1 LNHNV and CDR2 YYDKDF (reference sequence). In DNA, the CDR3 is TGTGCCACCAGCGCAGAAGGAGGGACAGGGGCGGGCTACACCTTC. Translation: CATSAEGGTGAGYTF.

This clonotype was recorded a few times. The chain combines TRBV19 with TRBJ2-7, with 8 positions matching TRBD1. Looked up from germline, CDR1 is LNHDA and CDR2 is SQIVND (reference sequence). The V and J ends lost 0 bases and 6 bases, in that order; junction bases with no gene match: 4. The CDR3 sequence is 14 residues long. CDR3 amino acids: CASSIESRGREQYF. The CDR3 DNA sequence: TGTGCCAGTAGTATAGAGAGCAGGGGGCGCGAGCAGTACTTC.

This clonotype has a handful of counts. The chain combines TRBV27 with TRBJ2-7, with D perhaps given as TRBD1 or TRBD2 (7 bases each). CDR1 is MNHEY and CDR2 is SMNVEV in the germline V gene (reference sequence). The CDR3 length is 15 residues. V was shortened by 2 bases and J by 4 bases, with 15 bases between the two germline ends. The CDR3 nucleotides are TGTGCCAGCAGTTTAGTGGGACAGCGGGAATACGAGCAGTACTTC. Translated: CASSLVGQREYEQYF.

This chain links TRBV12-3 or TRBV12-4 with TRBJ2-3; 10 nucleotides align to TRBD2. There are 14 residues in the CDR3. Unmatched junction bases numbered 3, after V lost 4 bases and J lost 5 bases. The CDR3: CASSWSGREDTQYF. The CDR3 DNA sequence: TGTGCCAGCAGTTGGAGCGGGAGGGAAGATACGCAGTATTTT.

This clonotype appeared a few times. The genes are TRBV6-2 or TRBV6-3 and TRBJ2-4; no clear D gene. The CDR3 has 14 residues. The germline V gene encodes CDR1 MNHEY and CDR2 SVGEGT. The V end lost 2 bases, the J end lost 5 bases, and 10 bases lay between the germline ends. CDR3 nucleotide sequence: TGTGCCAGCAGTTACATATCAGGTGAAAACATTCAGTACTTC. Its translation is CASSYISGENIQYF.

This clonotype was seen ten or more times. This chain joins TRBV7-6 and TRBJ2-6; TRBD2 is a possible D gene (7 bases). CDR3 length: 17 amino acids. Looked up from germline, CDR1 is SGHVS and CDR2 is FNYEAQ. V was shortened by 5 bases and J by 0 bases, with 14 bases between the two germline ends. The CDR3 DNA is TGTGCCAGCAGCCCGGGGGGCCCAGGCTCTGGGGCCAACGTCCTGACTTTC. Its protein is CASSPGGPGSGANVLTF.

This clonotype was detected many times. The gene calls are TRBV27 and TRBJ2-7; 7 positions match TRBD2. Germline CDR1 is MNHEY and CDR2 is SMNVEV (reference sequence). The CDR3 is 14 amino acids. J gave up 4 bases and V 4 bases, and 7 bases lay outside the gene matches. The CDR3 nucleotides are TGTGCCAGCAGTTCGGGACTAAAACATTACGAGCAGTACTTC. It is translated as CASSSGLKHYEQYF.